These 6 T cell receptor beta chains originate from one sample sequenced in a study of cytomegalovirus exposure and HLA in healthy donors. PCR was performed using 60 Vbeta and 13 Jbeta primers. Profiled with immunoSEQ multiplex PCR; TCRdb holds only in-frame clones, not every one. The top ten hold about 0.8% of the sample, which has under 110,000 clones, about 70% seen once. The sequenced sample consisted of PBMCs. The receptors shown here come from a boy aged 5-17 years in good health and CMV-seronegative.

The chain couples TRBV7-9 to TRBJ1-4; D call uncertain. Per the germline V gene, CDR1 is SEHNR and CDR2 is FQNEAQ (reference sequence). Trimming cost V 5 bases and J 5 bases, with 15 bases left between them. The CDR3 is made up of 15 amino acids. CDR3 DNA sequence: TGTGCCAGCAGCCACAGTGAAGTCAGCAATGAAAAACTGTTTTTT. Translation: CASSHSEVSNEKLFF.

This clone was detected only once. The V gene is TRBV10-3, the J gene TRBJ1-1, with TRBD1 matching over 7 bases. V lost 9 bases to trimming and J lost 1 base; unmatched junction nucleotides: 5. Germline CDR1 is ENHRY and CDR2 is SYGVKD. The CDR3 extends over 13 amino acids. CDR3 residues: CAITGTANTEAFF. The DNA of the CDR3 is TGTGCCATTACCGGGACAGCGAACACTGAAGCTTTCTTT.

This sequence joins TRBV28 and TRBJ2-7, with 8 bases matching TRBD1. The CDR3 totals 14 residues. The J segment lost 0 bases and the V segment lost 5 bases, leaving 3 bases of the junction unmatched. The germline CDR1 and CDR2 sequences are MDHEN and SYDVKM. The CDR3 coding sequence is TGTGCCAGCAGTGGGGACAGGAGCTCCTACGAGCAGTACTTC. This gives the protein CASSGDRSSYEQYF.

This chain connects TRBV11-3 to TRBJ2-6, with a possible D match to TRBD1 (6 bases). CDR1 and CDR2 (germline): SGHNT, YENEEA. Trimming left V 5 bases short and J 0 bases short, with 14 bases between. The CDR3 has 17 residues. CDR3 sequence (DNA): TGTGCCAGCAGCCCGGACAGACTACCCTCTGGGGCCAACGTCCTGACTTTC. It is translated as CASSPDRLPSGANVLTF.

The sample holds one count of this clone. The chain carries TRBV7-2 and TRBJ2-1; D remains unclear. This CDR3 is built from 14 residues. CDR1 is SGHTA, CDR2 FQGNSA, per germline. Trimming removed 6 bases from V and 1 base from J, with 10 bases in between. The CDR3 reads CASSLLPSYNEQFF. CDR3 bases: TGTGCCAGCAGTTTACTTCCGTCCTACAATGAGCAGTTCTTC.

The CDR3 region has the DNA TGTGCCACCGGACAGGACACAGATACGCAGTATTTT. Protein product: CATGQDTDTQYF. This chain connects TRBV10-3 to TRBJ2-3, with 7 bases lining up with TRBD1. J gave up 2 bases and V 10 bases, and 3 bases lay outside the gene matches. The germline CDR1 and CDR2 sequences are ENHRY and SYGVKD. This CDR3 has 12 amino acids.